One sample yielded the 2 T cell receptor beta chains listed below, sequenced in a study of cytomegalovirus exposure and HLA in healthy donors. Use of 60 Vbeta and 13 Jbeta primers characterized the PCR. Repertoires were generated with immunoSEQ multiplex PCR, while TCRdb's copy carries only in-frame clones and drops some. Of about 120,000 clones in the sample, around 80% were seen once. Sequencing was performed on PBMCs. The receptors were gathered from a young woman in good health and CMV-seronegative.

The CDR3: CASSVTTGGTEAFF. CDR3 bases: TGTGCCAGCAGCGTAACCACAGGGGGGACTGAAGCTTTCTTT. V usage is TRBV9 and J usage is TRBJ1-1; 8 nucleotides align to TRBD1. The germline gives CDR1 SGDLS, CDR2 YYNGEE. Losses at the gene ends were 1 base for V and 5 bases for J; bases not matched to a gene: 4. The CDR3 is 14 residues long. The full variable domain, completed using reference TRBV9 and TRBJ1-1, is DSGVTQTPKHLITATGQRVTLRCSPRSGDLSVYWYQQSLDQGLQFLIQYYNGEERAKGNILERFSAQQFPDLHSELNLSSLELGDSALYFCASSVTTGGTEAFFGQGTRLTVV.

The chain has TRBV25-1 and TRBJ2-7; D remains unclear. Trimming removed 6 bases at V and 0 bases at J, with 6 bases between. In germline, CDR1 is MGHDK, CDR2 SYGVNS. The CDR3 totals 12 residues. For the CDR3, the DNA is TGTGCCAGCAGAGAGGACTCCTACGAGCAGTACTTC. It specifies CASREDSYEQYF.